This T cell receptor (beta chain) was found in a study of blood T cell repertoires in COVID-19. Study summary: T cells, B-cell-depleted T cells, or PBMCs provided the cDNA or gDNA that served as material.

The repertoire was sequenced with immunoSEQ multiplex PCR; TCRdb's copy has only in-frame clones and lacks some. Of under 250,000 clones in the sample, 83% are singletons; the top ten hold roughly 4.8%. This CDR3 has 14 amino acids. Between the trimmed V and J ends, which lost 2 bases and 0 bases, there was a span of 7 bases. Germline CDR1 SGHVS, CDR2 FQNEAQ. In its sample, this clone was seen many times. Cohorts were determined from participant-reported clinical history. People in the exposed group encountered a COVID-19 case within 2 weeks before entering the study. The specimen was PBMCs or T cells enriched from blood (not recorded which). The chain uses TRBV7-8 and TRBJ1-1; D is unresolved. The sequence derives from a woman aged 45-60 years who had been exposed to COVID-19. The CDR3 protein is CASSLLPVNTEAFF. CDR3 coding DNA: TGTGCCAGCAGCTTATTGCCAGTGAACACTGAAGCTTTCTTT.